This entry is about one T cell receptor beta chain. Its antigen is not known. The data were taken from a study of CD8 T cells in Susac syndrome. Findings and caveats of the study: The CD4+ T cell repertoires from Susac syndrome exhibited no clonal expansion.

When the RNA was reverse transcribed, random hexamers were used with an input of roughly 0.5 to 1 ug. immunoSEQ multiplex PCR amplified TCR beta CDR3 across 54 Vbeta, 13 Jbeta. MiXCR, run by TCRdb on the immunoSEQ multiplex PCR reads, gives a single entry per CDR3 protein. The sample lists approximately 190,000 distinct CDR3 sequences; around 95% were seen once. Material for sequencing was CD4+ T cells from PBMCs. This sequence originates from a human donor with Susac syndrome.

The CDR3 here is CASSIETTYEQYF. CDR3 in DNA: TGTGCCAGTAGTATCGAAACCACCTACGAGCAGTACTTC. This chain joins TRBV19 and TRBJ2-7; D not resolved. Per the germline V gene, CDR1 is LNHDA and CDR2 is SQIVND (reference sequence). V dropped 3 bases and J dropped 2 bases, with 8 bases sitting between them. The CDR3 length is 13 residues.